Reported below is one T cell receptor beta chain. In the source study's methods: By means of reference gene primer amplification, nucleated cell counts were estimated. Using immunoSEQ multiplex PCR, the repertoire was profiled, and TCRdb retains in-frame clones only, with some absent. V and J calls and clone size follow that table, whereas D and trimming were derived from the DNA. Counted here are over 200,000 clones, roughly 76% occurring once; the ten biggest clones make up approximately 5%. The CDR3 spans 14 residues. V was pared by 3 bases and J by 5 bases, with 14 bases between. CDR1 and CDR2 (germline): MDHEN, SYDVKM. The sample belongs to a study of blood T cell repertoires in COVID-19. Study details: The study drew acute and convalescent COVID-19 samples from the United States, Italy and Spain.

The chain employs TRBV28 and TRBJ2-7; D remains ambiguous. What was sequenced was peripheral blood. The TCR originated in a human donor in a cohort sampled during active COVID-19. The CDR3 is CASSLETGGNEQYF. The CDR3 DNA follows: TGTGCCAGCAGTTTGGAGACCGGTGGCAACGAGCAGTACTTC.